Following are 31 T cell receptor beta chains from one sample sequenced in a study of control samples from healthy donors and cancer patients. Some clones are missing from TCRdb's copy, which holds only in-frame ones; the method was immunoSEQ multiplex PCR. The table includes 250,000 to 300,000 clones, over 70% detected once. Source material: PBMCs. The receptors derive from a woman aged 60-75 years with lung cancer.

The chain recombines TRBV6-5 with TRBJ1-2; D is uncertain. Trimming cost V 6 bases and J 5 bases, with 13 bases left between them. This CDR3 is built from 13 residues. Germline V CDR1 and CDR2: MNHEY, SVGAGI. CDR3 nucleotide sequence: TGTGCCAGCAGCAGGATCTATAATTATGGCTACACCTTC. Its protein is CASSRIYNYGYTF.

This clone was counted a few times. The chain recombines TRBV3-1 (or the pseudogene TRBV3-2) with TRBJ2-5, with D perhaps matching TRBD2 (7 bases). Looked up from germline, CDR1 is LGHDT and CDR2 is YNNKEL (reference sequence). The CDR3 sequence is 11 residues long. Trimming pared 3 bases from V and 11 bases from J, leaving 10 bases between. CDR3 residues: CASSQGGAQYF. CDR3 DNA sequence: TGTGCCAGCAGCCAGGGGGGGGCTCAGTACTTC.

CDR3 DNA sequence: TGCAGCGTTGACCCCCCCGACAGCAACTATGGCTACACCTTC. Encoded protein: CSVDPPDSNYGYTF. The chain carries TRBV29-1 and TRBJ1-2; possibly TRBD1 for D (5 bases). The CDR3 extends over 14 amino acids. CDR1 and CDR2 from the germline V gene are SQVTM and ANQGSEA. Trimming took 3 bases from V and 2 from J, leaving 13 bases between them.

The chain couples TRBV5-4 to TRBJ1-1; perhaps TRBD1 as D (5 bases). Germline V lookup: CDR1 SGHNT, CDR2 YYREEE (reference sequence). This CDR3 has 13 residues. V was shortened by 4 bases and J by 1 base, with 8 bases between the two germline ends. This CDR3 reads CASSAGQNTEAFF. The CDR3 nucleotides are TGTGCCAGCAGCGCTGGACAGAACACTGAAGCTTTCTTT.

CDR3 in amino acids: CASSGGTRSGELFF. CDR3 nucleotide sequence: TGCGCCAGCAGCGGCGGGACTAGGTCCGGGGAGCTGTTTTTT. The chain joins TRBV5-1 to TRBJ2-2; 8 positions match TRBD2. The CDR3 sequence is 14 residues long. V trimming: 4 bases; J trimming: 6 bases; junction bases outside the gene matches: 5. Per the germline V gene, CDR1 is SGHRS and CDR2 is YFSETQ.

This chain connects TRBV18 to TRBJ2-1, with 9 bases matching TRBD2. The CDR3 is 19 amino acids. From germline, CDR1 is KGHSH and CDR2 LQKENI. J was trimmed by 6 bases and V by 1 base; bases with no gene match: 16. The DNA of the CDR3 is TGTGCCAGCTCACCACTTCCGGGGGCGAGACTAGCGGAGAGCAATGAGCAGTTCTTC. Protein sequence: CASSPLPGARLAESNEQFF.

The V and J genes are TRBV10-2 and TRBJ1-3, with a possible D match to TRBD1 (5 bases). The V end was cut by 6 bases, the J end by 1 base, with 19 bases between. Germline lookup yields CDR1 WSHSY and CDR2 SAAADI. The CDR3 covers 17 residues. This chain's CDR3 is CASRGARDGRSGNTIYF. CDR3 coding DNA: TGCGCCAGCAGAGGTGCTCGGGACGGAAGGTCTGGAAACACCATATATTTT.

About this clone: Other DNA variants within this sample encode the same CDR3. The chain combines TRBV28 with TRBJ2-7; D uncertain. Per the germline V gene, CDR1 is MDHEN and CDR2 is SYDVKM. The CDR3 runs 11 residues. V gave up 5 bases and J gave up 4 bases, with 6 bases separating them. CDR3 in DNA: TGTGCCAGCAGTCCCCGTTACGAGCAGTACTTC. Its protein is CASSPRYEQYF.

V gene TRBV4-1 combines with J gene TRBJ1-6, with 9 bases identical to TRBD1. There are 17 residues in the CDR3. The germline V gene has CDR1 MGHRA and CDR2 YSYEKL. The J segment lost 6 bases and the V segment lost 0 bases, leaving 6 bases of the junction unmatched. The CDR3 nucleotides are TGCGCCAGCAGCCAAGATGTCACAGGGGGCTCTAATTCACCCCTCCACTTT. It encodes CASSQDVTGGSNSPLHF.

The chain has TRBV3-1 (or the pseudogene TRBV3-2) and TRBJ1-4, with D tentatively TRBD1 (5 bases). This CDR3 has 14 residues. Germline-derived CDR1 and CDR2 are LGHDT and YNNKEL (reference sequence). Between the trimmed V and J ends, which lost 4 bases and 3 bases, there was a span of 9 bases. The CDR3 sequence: CASSPGRANEKLFF. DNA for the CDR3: TGTGCCAGCAGCCCGGGACGGGCTAATGAAAAACTGTTTTTT.

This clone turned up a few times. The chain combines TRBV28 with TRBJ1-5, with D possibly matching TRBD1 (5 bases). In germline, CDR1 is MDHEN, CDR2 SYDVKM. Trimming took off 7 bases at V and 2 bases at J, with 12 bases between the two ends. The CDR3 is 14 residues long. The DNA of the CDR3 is TGTGCCAGCATTGAGGGGAGACGCAATCAGCCCCAGCATTTT. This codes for CASIEGRRNQPQHF. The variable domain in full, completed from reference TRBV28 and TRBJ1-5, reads DVKVTQSSRYLVKRTGEKVFLECVQDMDHENMFWYRQDPGLGLRLIYFSYDVKMKEKGDIPEGYSVSREKKERFSLILESASTNQTSMYLCASIEGRRNQPQHFGDGTRLSIL.

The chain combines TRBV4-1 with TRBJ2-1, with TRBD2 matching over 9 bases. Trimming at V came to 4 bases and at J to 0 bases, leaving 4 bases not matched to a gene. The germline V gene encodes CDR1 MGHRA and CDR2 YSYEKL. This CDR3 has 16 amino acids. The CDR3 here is CASSPSGASSYNEQFF. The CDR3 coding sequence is TGCGCCAGCAGCCCTAGCGGGGCGAGCTCCTACAATGAGCAGTTCTTC.

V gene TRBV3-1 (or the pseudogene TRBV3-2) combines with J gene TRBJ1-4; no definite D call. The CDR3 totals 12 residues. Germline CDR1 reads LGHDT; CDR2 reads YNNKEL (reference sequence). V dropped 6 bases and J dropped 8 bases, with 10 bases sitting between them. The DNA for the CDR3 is TGTGCCAGCAGTCGACTGGGGGAAAAACTGTTTTTT. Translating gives CASSRLGEKLFF.

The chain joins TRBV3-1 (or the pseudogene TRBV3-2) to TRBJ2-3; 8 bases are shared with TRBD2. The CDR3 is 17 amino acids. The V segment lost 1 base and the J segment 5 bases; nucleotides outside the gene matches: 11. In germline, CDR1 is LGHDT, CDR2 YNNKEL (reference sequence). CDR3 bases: TGTGCCAGCAGCCAAGGCTCCGGGGGGGCAGGAAGAGATACGCAGTATTTT. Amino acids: CASSQGSGGAGRDTQYF.

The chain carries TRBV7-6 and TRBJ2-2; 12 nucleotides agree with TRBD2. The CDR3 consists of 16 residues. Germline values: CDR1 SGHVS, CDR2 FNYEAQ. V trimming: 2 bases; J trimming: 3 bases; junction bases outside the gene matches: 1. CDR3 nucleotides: TGTGCCAGCAGCTTAAGACTAGCGGGAGACACCGGGGAGCTGTTTTTT. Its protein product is CASSLRLAGDTGELFF.

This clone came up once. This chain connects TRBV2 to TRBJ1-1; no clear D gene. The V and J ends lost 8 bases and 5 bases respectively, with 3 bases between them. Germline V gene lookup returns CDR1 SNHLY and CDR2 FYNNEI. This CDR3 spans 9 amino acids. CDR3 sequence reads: CASGTEAFF. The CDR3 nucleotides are TGTGCCAGCGGAACTGAAGCTTTCTTT.

CDR3 sequence (DNA): TGCAGCGTACACACCTATCCCGGGACAGGGGTACACTATGGCTACACCTTC. Protein product: CSVHTYPGTGVHYGYTF. V is TRBV29-1 and J is TRBJ1-2, with TRBD1 matching 10 bases. CDR3 length: 17 amino acids. After removal of 6 bases from V and 3 bases from J, the junction contained 16 bases not matched to a gene. The germline V gene encodes CDR1 SQVTM and CDR2 ANQGSEA.

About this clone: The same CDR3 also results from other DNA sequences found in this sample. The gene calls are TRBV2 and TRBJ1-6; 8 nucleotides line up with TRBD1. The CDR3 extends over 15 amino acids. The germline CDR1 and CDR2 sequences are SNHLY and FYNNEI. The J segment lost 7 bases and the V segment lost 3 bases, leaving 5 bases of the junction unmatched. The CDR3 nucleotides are TGTGCCAGCAGTGATAGCGGACAGGGCAATTCACCCCTCCACTTT. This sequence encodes CASSDSGQGNSPLHF.

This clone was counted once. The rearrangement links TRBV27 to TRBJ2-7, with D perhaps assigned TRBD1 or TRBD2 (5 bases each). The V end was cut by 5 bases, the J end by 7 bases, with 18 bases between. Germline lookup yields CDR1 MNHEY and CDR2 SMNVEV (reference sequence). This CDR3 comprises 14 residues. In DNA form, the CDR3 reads TGTGCCAGCAGTAACCAGGGATGGACGGGGGAGCAGTACTTC. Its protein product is CASSNQGWTGEQYF.

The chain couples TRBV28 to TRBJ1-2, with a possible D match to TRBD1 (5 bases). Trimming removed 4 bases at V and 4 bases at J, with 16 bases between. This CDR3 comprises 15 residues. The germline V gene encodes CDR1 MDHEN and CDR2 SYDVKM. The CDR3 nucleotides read TGTGCCAGCAGTTCCGAGGGGAGGGTGCCCTATGGCTACACCTTC. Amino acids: CASSSEGRVPYGYTF.

The CDR3 DNA is TGTGCCAGCAGCCCCGGGACAGTAACTTCTGAAGCTTTCTTT. It encodes CASSPGTVTSEAFF. The chain has TRBV7-9 and TRBJ1-1, with 7 nucleotides matching TRBD1. CDR3 length: 14 residues. The J segment lost 6 bases and the V segment lost 5 bases, leaving 9 bases of the junction unmatched. Germline loops: CDR1 SEHNR, CDR2 FQNEAQ (reference sequence).

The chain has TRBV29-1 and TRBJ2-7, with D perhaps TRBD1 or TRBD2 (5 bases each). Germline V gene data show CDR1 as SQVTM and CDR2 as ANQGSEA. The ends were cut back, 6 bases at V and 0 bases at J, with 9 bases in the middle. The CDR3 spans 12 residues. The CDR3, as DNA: TGCAGCGTCGGGACCAGCTCCTACGAGCAGTACTTC. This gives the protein CSVGTSSYEQYF.

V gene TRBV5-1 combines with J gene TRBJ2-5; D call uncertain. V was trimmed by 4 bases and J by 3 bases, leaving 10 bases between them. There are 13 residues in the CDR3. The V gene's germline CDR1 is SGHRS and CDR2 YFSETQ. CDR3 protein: CASSPTPEETQYF. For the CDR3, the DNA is TGCGCCAGCAGCCCAACACCAGAAGAGACCCAGTACTTC.

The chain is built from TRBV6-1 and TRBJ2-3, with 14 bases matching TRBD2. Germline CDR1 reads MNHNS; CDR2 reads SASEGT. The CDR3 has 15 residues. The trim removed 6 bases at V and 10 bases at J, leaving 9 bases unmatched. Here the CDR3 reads CASRDLGLAGEAQYF. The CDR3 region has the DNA TGTGCCAGCAGGGACCTGGGACTAGCGGGGGAGGCGCAGTATTTT.

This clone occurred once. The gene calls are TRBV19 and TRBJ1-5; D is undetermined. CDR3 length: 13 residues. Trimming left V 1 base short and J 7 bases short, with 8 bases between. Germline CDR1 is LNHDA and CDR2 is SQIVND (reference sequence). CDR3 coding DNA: TGTGCCAGTAGTATAGGTTTTAGGCAGCCCCAGCATTTT. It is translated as CASSIGFRQPQHF.

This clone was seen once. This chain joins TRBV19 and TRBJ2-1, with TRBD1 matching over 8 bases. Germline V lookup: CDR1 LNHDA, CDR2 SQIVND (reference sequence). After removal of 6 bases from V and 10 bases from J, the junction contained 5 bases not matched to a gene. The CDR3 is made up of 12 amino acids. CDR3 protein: CASSLQGGEQFF. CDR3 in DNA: TGTGCCAGTAGCCTACAGGGGGGCGAGCAGTTCTTC.

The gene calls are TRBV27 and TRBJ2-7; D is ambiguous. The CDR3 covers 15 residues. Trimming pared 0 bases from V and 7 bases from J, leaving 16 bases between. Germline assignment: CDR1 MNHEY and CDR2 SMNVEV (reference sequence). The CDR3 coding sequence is TGTGCCAGCAGTTTATCCACTCTTTCGTCTGGGGAGCAGTACTTC. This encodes CASSLSTLSSGEQYF.

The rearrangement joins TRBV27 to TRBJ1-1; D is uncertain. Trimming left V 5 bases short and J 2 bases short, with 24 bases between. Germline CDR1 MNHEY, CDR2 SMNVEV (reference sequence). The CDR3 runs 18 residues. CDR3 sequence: CASSLFAQDLNLNTEAFF. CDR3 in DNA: TGTGCCAGCAGTCTCTTCGCTCAGGACCTAAACCTTAACACTGAAGCTTTCTTT.

CDR3 protein: CASSLRGEGRNQPQHF. CDR3 bases: TGTGCCAGCAGCTTAAGAGGGGAGGGAAGAAATCAGCCCCAGCATTTT. V usage is TRBV11-3 and J usage is TRBJ1-5; tentative D call: TRBD1 (5 bases). Trimming stripped 2 bases from V and 4 bases from J, with 15 bases between. The CDR3 runs 16 residues. From germline, CDR1 is SGHNT and CDR2 YENEEA.

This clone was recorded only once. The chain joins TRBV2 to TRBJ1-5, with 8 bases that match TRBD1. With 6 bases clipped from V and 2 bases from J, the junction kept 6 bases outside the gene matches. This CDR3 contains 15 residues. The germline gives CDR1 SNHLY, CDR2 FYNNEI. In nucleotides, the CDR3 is TGTGCCAGCAGCCTTCAGGGGGCACGCAATCAGCCCCAGCATTTT. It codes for CASSLQGARNQPQHF.

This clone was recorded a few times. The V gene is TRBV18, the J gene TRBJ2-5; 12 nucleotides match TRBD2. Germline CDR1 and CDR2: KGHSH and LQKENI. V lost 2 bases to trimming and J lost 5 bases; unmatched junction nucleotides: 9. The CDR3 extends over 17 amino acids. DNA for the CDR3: TGTGCCAGCTCACCAGGGACTAGCGGGTCGGGAAAGGAGACCCAGTACTTC. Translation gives CASSPGTSGSGKETQYF.